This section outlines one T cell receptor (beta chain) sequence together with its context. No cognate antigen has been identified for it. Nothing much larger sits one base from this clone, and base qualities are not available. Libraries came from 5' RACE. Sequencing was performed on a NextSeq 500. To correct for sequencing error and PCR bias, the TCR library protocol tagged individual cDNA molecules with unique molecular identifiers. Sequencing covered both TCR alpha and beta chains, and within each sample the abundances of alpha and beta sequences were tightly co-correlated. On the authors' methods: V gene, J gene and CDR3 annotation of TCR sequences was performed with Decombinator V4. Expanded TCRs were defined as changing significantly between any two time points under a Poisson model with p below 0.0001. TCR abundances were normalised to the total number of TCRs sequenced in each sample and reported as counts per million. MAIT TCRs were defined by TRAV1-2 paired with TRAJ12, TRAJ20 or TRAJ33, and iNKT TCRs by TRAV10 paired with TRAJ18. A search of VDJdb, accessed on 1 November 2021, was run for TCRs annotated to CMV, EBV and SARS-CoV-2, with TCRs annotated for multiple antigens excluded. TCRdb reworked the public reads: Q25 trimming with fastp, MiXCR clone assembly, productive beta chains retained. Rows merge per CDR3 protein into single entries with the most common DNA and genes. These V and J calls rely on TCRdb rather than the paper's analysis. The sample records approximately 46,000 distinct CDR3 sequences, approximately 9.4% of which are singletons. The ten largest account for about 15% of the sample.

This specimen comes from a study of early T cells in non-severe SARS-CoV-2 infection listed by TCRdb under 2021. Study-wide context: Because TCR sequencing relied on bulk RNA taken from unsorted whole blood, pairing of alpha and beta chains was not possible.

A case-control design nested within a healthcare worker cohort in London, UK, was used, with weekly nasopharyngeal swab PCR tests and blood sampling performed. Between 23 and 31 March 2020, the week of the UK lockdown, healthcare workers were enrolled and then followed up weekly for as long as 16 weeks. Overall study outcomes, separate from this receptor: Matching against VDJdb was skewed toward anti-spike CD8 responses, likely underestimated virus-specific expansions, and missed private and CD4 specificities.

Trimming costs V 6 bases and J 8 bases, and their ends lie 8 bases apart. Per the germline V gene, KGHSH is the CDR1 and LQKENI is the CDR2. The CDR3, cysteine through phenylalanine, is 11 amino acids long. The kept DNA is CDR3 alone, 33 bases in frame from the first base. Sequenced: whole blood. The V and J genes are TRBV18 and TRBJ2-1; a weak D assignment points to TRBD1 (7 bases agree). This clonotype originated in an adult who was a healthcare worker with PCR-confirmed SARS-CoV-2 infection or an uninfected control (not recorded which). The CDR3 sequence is CASSRGDEQFF. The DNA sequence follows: TGTGCCAGCTCCAGGGGGGATGAGCAGTTCTTC.